A single sample is the source of the 28 T cell receptor beta chains below, sequenced in a study of cytomegalovirus exposure and HLA in healthy donors. PCR involved 60 Vbeta and 13 Jbeta primers. Assay: immunoSEQ multiplex PCR; the TCRdb copy retains only in-frame clones and omits some. There are around 53,000 clones in the sample, with about 6% held by the top ten. The sequenced sample was PBMCs. These receptors were taken from a male donor in good health and CMV-seropositive.

V is TRBV12-2 and J is TRBJ1-2; the table's TRBD1 call for D was not verified on the DNA. TRBV12-2 is termed a pseudogene. This CDR3 is built from 14 residues. DNA for the CDR3: TGTGCAAGTCGCTTAGTGGCAGGGAATAATGGCTACACCTTC. Translation gives CASRLVAGNNGYTF.

The gene calls are TRBV30 and TRBJ1-1; maybe TRBD1 (5 bases). The CDR3 totals 14 residues. CDR1 and CDR2 (germline): GTSNPN, SVGIG (reference sequence). The V end lost 0 bases, the J end lost 6 bases, and 14 bases lay between the germline ends. The CDR3, as DNA: TGTGCCTGGAGTGTAAGCCCGACAGTTCCTGAAGCTTTCTTT. Translation: CAWSVSPTVPEAFF.

The chain is built from TRBV9 and TRBJ2-2; tentatively, D is TRBD2 (6 bases). The germline V gene encodes CDR1 SGDLS and CDR2 YYNGEE. This CDR3 contains 14 residues. Trimming took 2 bases from V and 6 from J, leaving 11 bases between them. Here the CDR3 reads CASSVLWGAGELFF. DNA of the CDR3: TGTGCCAGCAGCGTCCTTTGGGGGGCCGGGGAGCTGTTTTTT.

This chain links TRBV4-1 with TRBJ2-3, with unresolved D. CDR3 length: 14 amino acids. Germline V gives CDR1 MGHRA, CDR2 YSYEKL. Trimming shortened V by 1 base and J by 6 bases, and 11 bases separated the two germline ends. The CDR3 DNA sequence: TGCGCCAGCAGCCAAGGGCTGAACCAGGATACGCAGTATTTT. It translates to CASSQGLNQDTQYF.

As for this clone: Different DNA sequences within this sample yield the same CDR3. The chain links TRBV5-1 to TRBJ2-2; D is unresolved. V was trimmed by 5 bases and J by 6 bases, leaving 14 bases between them. This CDR3 has 14 residues. The V gene's germline CDR1 is SGHRS and CDR2 YFSETQ. This CDR3 is CASSLQFNAGELFF. CDR3 coding DNA: TGCGCCAGCAGTTTGCAGTTCAACGCCGGGGAGCTGTTTTTT.

CDR3 loop: CASSQGGGLAIYNEQFF. CDR3 nucleotides: TGCGCCAGCAGCCAAGGCGGCGGACTAGCTATTTACAATGAGCAGTTCTTC. This chain uses TRBV4-3 with TRBJ2-1; TRBD2 agrees at 8 bases. With V trimmed by 1 base and J by 4 bases, 9 bases remained unmatched. CDR1 and CDR2 (germline): LGHNA, YSLEER. This CDR3 has 17 amino acids.

This chain joins TRBV14 and TRBJ2-7; TRBD2 agrees at 11 bases. Germline CDR1 and CDR2: SGHDN and FVKESK. Trimming cost V 1 base and J 1 base; bases outside gene matches: 0. This CDR3 spans 15 amino acids. DNA of the CDR3: TGTGCCAGCAGCCAAGCTAGCGGGGGGTCCTACGAGCAGTACTTC. Protein product: CASSQASGGSYEQYF.

To note about this clone: A junction boundary mismatches the germline segment, possibly from a read error. V usage is TRBV6-1 and J usage is TRBJ1-1, with 10 bases matching TRBD1. CDR1 is MNHNS and CDR2 is SASEGT in the germline V gene. This CDR3 comprises 13 residues. The CDR3 loop reads CAGSVGQGSEAFF. The CDR3 nucleotides are TGTGCCGGCAGTGTGGGACAGGGGTCCGAAGCTTTCTTT.

The chain has TRBV19 and TRBJ1-2; 8 bases are shared with TRBD1. The CDR3 covers 14 residues. The J segment lost 4 bases and the V segment lost 4 bases, leaving 5 bases of the junction unmatched. From germline, CDR1 is LNHDA and CDR2 SQIVND (reference sequence). CDR3 coding DNA: TGTGCCAGTAGTACACTCGGGACAGGCTATGGCTACACCTTC. Encoded protein: CASSTLGTGYGYTF.

The V call is TRBV19, the J call TRBJ2-7; 8 nucleotides align to TRBD2. With V trimmed by 3 bases and J by 3 bases, 1 base remained unmatched. From germline, CDR1 is LNHDA and CDR2 SQIVND (reference sequence). The CDR3 contains 13 residues. The CDR3 coding sequence is TGTGCCAGTAGTATGGGGACTAGCTACGAGCAGTACTTC. Residues: CASSMGTSYEQYF.

J is TRBJ2-1 and V is TRBV18; 12 nucleotides agree with TRBD2. CDR1 and CDR2 (germline): KGHSH, LQKENI. The junction had 12 bases not matched to a gene; V was cut back by 3 bases and J by 6 bases. The CDR3 contains 18 residues. The CDR3 DNA is TGTGCCAGCTCACCCCTGGAGTCTAGCGGGGGGGCCGGCAATGAGCAGTTCTTC. Protein: CASSPLESSGGAGNEQFF.

The rearrangement joins TRBV7-2 to TRBJ2-7; 9 nucleotides match TRBD2. V dropped 5 bases and J dropped 1; count of bases not matched to a gene: 9. The CDR3 runs 16 residues. Germline CDR1 SGHTA, CDR2 FQGNSA. CDR3 residues: CASSNLATSGSYEQYF. Written as DNA, the CDR3 is TGTGCCAGCAGCAACCTCGCGACTAGCGGTTCCTACGAGCAGTACTTC.

The rearrangement links TRBV4-1 to TRBJ1-2; TRBD1 agrees at 8 bases. CDR3 length: 16 amino acids. Germline CDR1 reads MGHRA; CDR2 reads YSYEKL. Germline trimming cut 2 bases from V and 3 bases from J; bases unmatched to any gene: 8. CDR3 bases: TGCGCCAGCAGCCAACTAGCGGACAGGGCTGACTATGGCTACACCTTC. Its translation: CASSQLADRADYGYTF.

The chain uses TRBV30 and TRBJ1-5; D may be TRBD1 (5 bases). The CDR3 runs to 13 residues. CDR1 and CDR2 (germline): GTSNPN, SVGIG (reference sequence). With 5 bases removed from V and 7 bases from J, the gap between germline ends came to 15 bases. CDR3 sequence: CAWAQGAIQPQHF. In DNA, the CDR3 is TGTGCCTGGGCTCAAGGGGCAATCCAGCCCCAGCATTTT.

The chain is built from TRBV7-9 and TRBJ2-3; 7 bases match TRBD2. CDR3 length: 15 amino acids. V trimming: 2 bases; J trimming: 7 bases; junction bases outside the gene matches: 9. Germline CDR1 SEHNR, CDR2 FQNEAQ (reference sequence). CDR3 sequence (DNA): TGTGCCAGCAGCTTACCTGAGCGGGGTACCTATACGCAGTATTTT. It yields the protein CASSLPERGTYTQYF.

The chain combines TRBV7-3 with TRBJ1-1; D is unclear. Per germline, CDR1 SGHTA and CDR2 FQGTGA. The CDR3 is made up of 13 amino acids. V lost 8 bases to trimming and J lost 1 base, with 11 bases between them. The CDR3 region has the DNA TGTGCCAGCTCCGGGAGAACGAACACTGAAGCTTTCTTT. This sequence encodes CASSGRTNTEAFF.

This chain links TRBV30 with TRBJ1-3; no firm D call. The CDR3 sequence is 12 residues long. From germline, CDR1 is GTSNPN and CDR2 SVGIG (reference sequence). Deletions cut 0 bases from V and 5 bases from J, with 5 bases between. The CDR3 region is CAWSVLRNTIYF. CDR3 nucleotides: TGTGCCTGGAGTGTACTTAGAAACACCATATATTTT.

V and J are TRBV28 and TRBJ2-7, with a tentative D call TRBD2 (5 bases). Germline V gene sequence: CDR1 MDHEN, CDR2 SYDVKM. The CDR3 sequence is 13 residues long. Trimming took off 6 bases at V and 6 bases at J, with 15 bases between the two ends. CDR3 nucleotides: TGTGCCAGCAGCCCCCCCGCTAGCTCCGAGCAGTACTTC. This encodes CASSPPASSEQYF.

The rearrangement links TRBV5-1 to TRBJ2-1; D ambiguous. There are 13 residues in the CDR3. CDR1 SGHRS and CDR2 YFSETQ come from the germline V gene. Trimming shortened V by 0 bases and J by 9 bases, and 10 bases separated the two germline ends. The CDR3 loop is CASSLGRYSEQFF. The CDR3 nucleotides read TGCGCCAGCAGCTTGGGCCGGTATAGTGAGCAGTTCTTC.

This chain connects TRBV6-1 to TRBJ1-1; D perhaps matches TRBD1 (5 bases). Germline V gene lookup returns CDR1 MNHNS and CDR2 SASEGT. The CDR3 length is 13 residues. Trimming shortened V by 3 bases and J by 5 bases, and 10 bases separated the two germline ends. The CDR3 is CASSDNKGTEAFF. Here the CDR3 DNA reads TGTGCCAGCAGTGACAATAAGGGGACTGAAGCTTTCTTT.

The rearrangement links TRBV5-1 to TRBJ1-2; tentative D call: TRBD1 (6 bases). The CDR3 runs 15 residues. V lost 4 bases and J lost 4, with 17 bases in between. Germline V gene sequence: CDR1 SGHRS, CDR2 YFSETQ. The CDR3 loop reads CASSPGQQILYGYTF. The CDR3 DNA is TGCGCCAGCAGCCCCGGACAGCAAATCCTCTATGGCTACACCTTC. Full variable domain (missing parts from reference TRBV5-1 and TRBJ1-2): KAGVTQTPRYLIKTRGQQVTLSCSPISGHRSVSWYQQTPGQGLQFLFEYFSETQRNKGNFPGRFSGRQFSNSRSEMNVSTLELGDSALYLCASSPGQQILYGYTFGSGTRLTVV.

The chain couples TRBV5-4 to TRBJ1-4; no definite D call. V lost 0 bases and J lost 6, with 15 bases in between. The CDR3 consists of 16 residues. The germline gives CDR1 SGHNT, CDR2 YYREEE (reference sequence). The CDR3 region has the DNA TGTGCCAGCAGCTTGGGGGCCGGGGTTAGTGATGAAAAACTGTTTTTT. Its translation is CASSLGAGVSDEKLFF.

The chain links TRBV28 to TRBJ2-1; 8 bases map to TRBD2. The length of the CDR3 is 16 residues. The V segment lost 4 bases and the J segment 0 bases; nucleotides outside the gene matches: 5. Germline V gene lookup returns CDR1 MDHEN and CDR2 SYDVKM. CDR3: CASSSLAGYSYNEQFF. The CDR3, as DNA: TGTGCCAGCAGTTCTCTAGCGGGCTACTCCTACAATGAGCAGTTCTTC.

The chain is built from TRBV4-1 and TRBJ1-2; the D is unclear. This CDR3 contains 13 residues. CDR1 MGHRA and CDR2 YSYEKL come from the germline V gene. V lost 3 bases to trimming and J lost 4 bases, with 9 bases between them. Here the CDR3 DNA reads TGCGCCAGCAGCCATGCGGGGAGCTATGGCTACACCTTC. Protein: CASSHAGSYGYTF.

This chain joins TRBV7-8 and TRBJ2-2, with TRBD2 matching over 8 bases. Germline CDR1 and CDR2: SGHVS and FQNEAQ. V was clipped by 1 base and J by 5 bases; unmatched bases: 6. CDR3 size: 16 residues. The DNA of the CDR3 is TGTGCCAGCAGCTTAGTCGCGGGGGGTGGTACCGGGGAGCTGTTTTTT. Amino acid sequence: CASSLVAGGGTGELFF.

The genes are TRBV6-1 and TRBJ1-3; D is possibly TRBD1 (5 bases). Germline loops: CDR1 MNHNS, CDR2 SASEGT. V was trimmed by 7 bases and J by 2 bases, leaving 12 bases between them. The CDR3 extends over 14 amino acids. The CDR3 reads CASTKTVTGNTIYF. The CDR3 coding sequence is TGTGCCAGCACAAAGACAGTTACTGGAAACACCATATATTTT.

This CDR3 is CASSQDLASGGFNEQFF. The CDR3, as DNA: TGCGCCAGCAGCCAAGATCTGGCTAGCGGGGGGTTTAATGAGCAGTTCTTC. V gene TRBV4-3 combines with J gene TRBJ2-1, with 11 bases aligning to TRBD2. The J segment lost 7 bases and the V segment lost 0 bases, leaving 8 bases of the junction unmatched. From germline, CDR1 is LGHNA and CDR2 YSLEER. The CDR3 totals 17 residues.

This chain links TRBV7-2 with TRBJ1-2; 8 bases fit TRBD1. Germline V gives CDR1 SGHTA, CDR2 FQGNSA. V gave up 5 bases and J gave up 4 bases; unmatched junction bases: 6. The CDR3 consists of 14 residues. The CDR3 spells CASSPRQGLYGYTF. The DNA of the CDR3 is TGTGCCAGCAGCCCTCGACAGGGGCTCTATGGCTACACCTTC.